The 10 T cell receptor beta chains reported below all come from one sample, sequenced in a study of blood T cell repertoires in COVID-19. Profiling relied on immunoSEQ multiplex PCR, and the TCRdb table lists in-frame clones only, not all of them. The sample has some 40,000 clones, around 86% seen once; the top ten hold approximately 43%. Sequenced sample: peripheral blood. These TCRs come from a woman older than 75 with acute or convalescent COVID-19.

The rearrangement joins TRBV6-5 to TRBJ1-2, with 7 bases matching TRBD1. CDR3 length: 13 amino acids. Trimming removed 6 bases from V and 6 bases from J; junction bases left unmatched: 7. Germline lookup yields CDR1 MNHEY and CDR2 SVGAGI. CDR3: CASRRDREHGYTF. The CDR3 DNA reads TGTGCCAGCAGACGAGACAGGGAACATGGCTACACCTTC.

This sequence joins TRBV19 and TRBJ1-2; 8 bases are shared with TRBD1. This CDR3 has 15 residues. Per the germline V gene, CDR1 is LNHDA and CDR2 is SQIVND (reference sequence). The ends lost 9 bases at V and 8 bases at J; junction bases unmatched: 17. The DNA for the CDR3 is TGTGCCAGCACGACTTCCGACAGGGGATCTAGAGGCTACACCTTC. Amino acid sequence: CASTTSDRGSRGYTF.

The V gene is TRBV2, the J gene TRBJ2-1, with TRBD2 identical over 12 bases. Losses at the gene ends were 5 bases for V and 7 bases for J; bases not matched to a gene: 9. This CDR3 is 16 amino acids long. Germline-derived CDR1 and CDR2 are SNHLY and FYNNEI. Written as DNA, the CDR3 is TGTGCCAGCAGTCGCTATCCTAGCGGGGGGGCAAATGAGCAGTTCTTC. Residues: CASSRYPSGGANEQFF.

The chain carries TRBV30 and TRBJ1-6; D gene uncertain. Germline V gene sequence: CDR1 GTSNPN, CDR2 SVGIG (reference sequence). This CDR3 spans 13 amino acids. V lost 2 bases and J lost 7, with 9 bases in between. CDR3 nucleotide sequence: TGTGCCTGGAGTAGGAGGGAGAATTCACCCCTCCACTTT. It is translated as CAWSRRENSPLHF.

This clone was found once. The chain combines TRBV2 with TRBJ1-4; 7 bases match TRBD1. In germline, CDR1 is SNHLY, CDR2 FYNNEI. V shed 6 bases and J 5 bases; nucleotides not matched to a gene: 9. The CDR3 runs 15 residues. CDR3 sequence: CASRLLGQTNEKLFF. The CDR3 bases are TGTGCCAGCAGATTGCTGGGACAGACAAATGAAAAACTGTTTTTT.

The chain has TRBV14 and TRBJ1-2; 8 nucleotides match TRBD1. Per the germline V gene, CDR1 is SGHDN and CDR2 is FVKESK. This CDR3 has 15 residues. Trimming removed 5 bases from V and 4 bases from J; junction bases left unmatched: 9. CDR3: CASSSRTGSVYGYTF. Written as DNA, the CDR3 is TGTGCCAGCAGCTCGAGGACAGGGTCTGTCTATGGCTACACCTTC.

The chain joins TRBV6-1 to TRBJ2-3, with 8 bases fitting TRBD1. This CDR3 has 16 residues. V was pared by 1 base and J by 3 bases, with 6 bases of the junction left unmatched. From germline, CDR1 is MNHNS and CDR2 SASEGT. Written as DNA, the CDR3 is TGTGCCAGCAGTGAAGGGTCAGGACAGGGAACAGATACGCAGTATTTT. It encodes CASSEGSGQGTDTQYF.

The chain joins TRBV30 to TRBJ1-4; 7 bases are shared with TRBD1. Germline V gene lookup returns CDR1 GTSNPN and CDR2 SVGIG (reference sequence). The CDR3 runs 14 residues. Trimming at V came to 1 base and at J to 7 bases, leaving 6 bases not matched to a gene. CDR3 bases: TGTGCCTGGAGTGATCGGACAGGTGTTGAAAAACTGTTTTTT. It translates to CAWSDRTGVEKLFF.

The V gene is TRBV2, the J gene TRBJ2-3, with D maybe TRBD2 (6 bases). The V end was cut by 6 bases, the J end by 2 bases, with 12 bases between. CDR1 is SNHLY, CDR2 FYNNEI, per germline. This CDR3 comprises 14 residues. CDR3 DNA: TGTGCCAGCAGGGACTACCGAATCACAGATACGCAGTATTTT. Residues: CASRDYRITDTQYF. The entire variable domain, with the rest obtained from reference TRBV2 and TRBJ2-3, is as follows: EPEVTQTPSHQVTQMGQEVILRCVPISNHLYFYWYRQILGQKVEFLVSFYNNEISEKSEIFDDQFSVERPDGSNFTLKIRSTKLEDSAMYFCASRDYRITDTQYFGPGTRLTVL.

This rearrangement joins TRBV30 to TRBJ2-5; D perhaps matches TRBD1 (5 bases). V was pared by 5 bases and J by 4 bases, with 11 bases between. Germline values: CDR1 GTSNPN, CDR2 SVGIG (reference sequence). The CDR3 length is 12 residues. CDR3 amino acids: CAWGRRAETQYF. The CDR3 nucleotides are TGTGCCTGGGGGCGCAGGGCAGAGACCCAGTACTTC. Drawing the rest from reference TRBV30 and TRBJ2-5, the complete variable domain is SQTIHQWPATLVQPVGSPLSLECTVEGTSNPNLYWYRQAAGRGLQLLFYSVGIGQISSEVPQNLSASRPQDRQFILSSKKLLLSDSGFYLCAWGRRAETQYFGPGTRLLVL.